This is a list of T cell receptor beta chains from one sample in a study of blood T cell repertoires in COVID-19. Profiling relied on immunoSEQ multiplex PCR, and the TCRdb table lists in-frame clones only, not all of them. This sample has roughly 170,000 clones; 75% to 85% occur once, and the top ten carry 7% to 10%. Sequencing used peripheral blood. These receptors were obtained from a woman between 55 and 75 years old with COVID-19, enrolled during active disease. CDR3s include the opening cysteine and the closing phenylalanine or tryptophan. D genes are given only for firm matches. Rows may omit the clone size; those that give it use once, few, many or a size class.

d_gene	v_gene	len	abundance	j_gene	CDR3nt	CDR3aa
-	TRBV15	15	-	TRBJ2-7	TGTGCCACCAGCTCTCCCCGGTCCCCTGACTACGAGCAGTACTTC	CATSSPRSPDYEQYF
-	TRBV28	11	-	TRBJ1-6	TGTGCCAGCAGCCCGAATTCACCCCTCCACTTT	CASSPNSPLHF
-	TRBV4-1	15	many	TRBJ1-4	TGCGCCAGCAGCCACCCCGGCAGGTCTAATGAAAAACTGTTTTTT	CASSHPGRSNEKLFF
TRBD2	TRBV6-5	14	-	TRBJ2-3	TGTGCCAGCAGGATTAGCGGGAGTGCGGATACGCAGTATTTT	CASRISGSADTQYF
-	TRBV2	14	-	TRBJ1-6	TGTGCCAGCAGTGAAGACCGGGGATGGTCACCCCTCCACTTT	CASSEDRGWSPLHF
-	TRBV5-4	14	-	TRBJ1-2	TGTGCCAGCAGCTTGTTAGCCGGGGAAGGTGGCTACACCTTC	CASSLLAGEGGYTF
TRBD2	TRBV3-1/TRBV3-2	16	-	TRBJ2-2	TGTGCCAGCAGCCAAGTTGAGCGGGAGGGCACCGGGGAGCTGTTTTTT	CASSQVEREGTGELFF
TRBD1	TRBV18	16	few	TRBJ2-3	TGTGCCAGCTCACCGTGGGACAGGGGGGCCGCAGATACGCAGTATTTT	CASSPWDRGAADTQYF
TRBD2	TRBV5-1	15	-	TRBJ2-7	TGCGCCAGCAGCACAAATAGCGGGGAAATCTACGAGCAGTACTTC	CASSTNSGEIYEQYF
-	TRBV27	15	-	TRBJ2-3	TGTGCCAGCAGTTTAGGGTCGAACGGGGGAGATACGCAGTATTTT	CASSLGSNGGDTQYF
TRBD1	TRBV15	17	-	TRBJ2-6	TGTGCCACCAGCCCTACAGGGGGCCCCTCTGGGGCCAACGTCCTGACTTTC	CATSPTGGPSGANVLTF
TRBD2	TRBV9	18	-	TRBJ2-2	TGTGCCAGCAGCCCCAGACTAGCGGGAGAAACGAACACCGGGGAGCTGTTTTTT	CASSPRLAGETNTGELFF
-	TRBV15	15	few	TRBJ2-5	TGTGCCACCAGCAGTAGGAGGGAGTACCAAGAGACCCAGTACTTC	CATSSRREYQETQYF
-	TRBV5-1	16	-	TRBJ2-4	TGCGCCAGCAGCTTGGAGGGGACATGGAGCAAAAACATTCAGTACTTC	CASSLEGTWSKNIQYF
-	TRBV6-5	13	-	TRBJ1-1	TGTGCCAGCAGTTTCCGTAGGGAGGCTGAAGCTTTCTTT	CASSFRREAEAFF
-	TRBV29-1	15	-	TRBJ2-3	TGCAGCGTTTCGGCGGGGAACCCTAGCACAGATACGCAGTATTTT	CSVSAGNPSTDTQYF
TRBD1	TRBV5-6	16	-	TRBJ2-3	TGTGCCAGCAGCTTGTTGGGACAGGGGGCGCAAGATACGCAGTATTTT	CASSLLGQGAQDTQYF
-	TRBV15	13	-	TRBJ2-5	TGTGCCACCAGCAGAGATCGGCTAGGGACCCAGTACTTC	CATSRDRLGTQYF
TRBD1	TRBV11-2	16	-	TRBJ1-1	TGTGCCAGCAGCCACCGAGGGGGACAGGGGGGCACTGAAGCTTTCTTT	CASSHRGGQGGTEAFF
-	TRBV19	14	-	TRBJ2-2	TGTGCCAGTAGTAGCGGAGCGAACACCGGGGAGCTGTTTTTT	CASSSGANTGELFF
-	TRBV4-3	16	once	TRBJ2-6	TGCGCCAGCAGCCAAGAACAGGGTTCTGGGGCCAACGTCCTGACTTTC	CASSQEQGSGANVLTF
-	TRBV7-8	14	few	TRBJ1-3	TGTGCCAGCAGCCAAGACAGCTCTGGAAACACCATATATTTT	CASSQDSSGNTIYF
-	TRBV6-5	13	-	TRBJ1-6	TGTGCCAGCAGTTACTCCCAGGGCATACCCCTCCACTTT	CASSYSQGIPLHF
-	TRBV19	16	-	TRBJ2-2	TGTGCCAGTAGTATAAACGGCAAAGGGGTTACCGGGGAGCTGTTTTTT	CASSINGKGVTGELFF
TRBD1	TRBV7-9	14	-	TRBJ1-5	TGTGCCAGCGGTATACAGGGGGCGAATCAGCCCCAGCATTTT	CASGIQGANQPQHF